Presented here are 15 T cell receptor beta chains from one specimen sequenced in a study of tumor and adjacent non-tumor tissue in lung cancer. RNA was extracted from bulk tissue without any cell sorting. The normal lung tissue was taken more than 3 cm from the tumor edge. TCRbeta libraries were built with three rounds of nested PCR, modified from ARM-PCR. TCRdb reprocessed the multiplex PCR reads with MiXCR, giving one entry per CDR3 protein. Of 90,000 to 100,000 distinct CDR3 sequences in the sample, 80% were seen once. Sequencing used distant non-tumor lung tissue. The receptors come from a man between 60 and 75 years old with small cell lung cancer.

By frequency in the sample, this clonotype is medium-sized. The chain employs TRBV11-2 and TRBJ2-5; 7 bases are a match to TRBD2. The junction had 13 bases not matched to a gene; V was cut back by 1 base and J by 2 bases. The CDR3 spans 18 residues. CDR1 is SGHAT, CDR2 FQNNGV, per germline. The CDR3: CASSLVAGLLIKQETQYF. The CDR3 DNA is TGTGCCAGCAGCTTAGTAGCGGGCCTCCTTATCAAACAAGAGACCCAGTACTTC.

This clonotype was observed at least ten times. The chain couples TRBV7-8 to TRBJ1-4; the D gene is possibly TRBD1 (5 bases). CDR1 and CDR2 (germline): SGHVS, FQNEAQ. V was clipped by 5 bases and J by 8 bases, with 18 bases between them. The CDR3 is 15 amino acids. CDR3 loop: CASSEGAYLGEKLFF. In DNA, the CDR3 is TGTGCCAGCAGCGAAGGGGCCTATCTAGGGGAAAAACTGTTTTTT. Full variable domain (outside the CDR3, taken from reference TRBV7-8 and TRBJ1-4): GAGVSQSPRYKVAKRGQDVALRCDPISGHVSLFWYQQALGQGPEFLTYFQNEAQLDKSGLPSDRFFAERPEGSVSTLKIQRTQQEDSAVYLCASSEGAYLGEKLFFGSGTQLSVL.

The chain has TRBV29-1 and TRBJ2-7; D perhaps matches TRBD2 (6 bases). Looked up from germline, CDR1 is SQVTM and CDR2 is ANQGSEA. The CDR3 extends over 12 amino acids. The CDR3 loop reads CSVRTGGNGQYV. The CDR3 DNA sequence: TGCAGTGTACGGACCGGGGGAAACGGGCAGTACGTC.

Comments on this clonotype: One end of the junction is discordant with germline, which a read error may explain. This chain links TRBV11-2 with TRBJ1-1, with TRBD1 matching over 9 bases. This CDR3 is 15 amino acids long. Germline CDR1 SGHAT, CDR2 FQNNGV. CDR3 sequence: CASSDTGGRGTEDFF. DNA for the CDR3: TGTGCCAGCAGCGATACAGGGGGCAGGGGCACTGAAGATTTTTTT.

The rearrangement links TRBV11-2 to TRBJ2-1; a possible D gene is TRBD2 (5 bases). The CDR3 is made up of 13 amino acids. The germline gives CDR1 SGHAT, CDR2 FQNNGV. V was cut by 7 bases and J by 9 bases, with 16 bases left in between. The CDR3 DNA reads TGTGCCAGCAACTTTATTGATAGCGCTGAGCAGTTCTTC. Translating it yields CASNFIDSAEQFF.

As to this clonotype: Sequence at one end of the junction differs from germline and may be a read error. The J gene is TRBJ2-5, the V gene TRBV28; 12 nucleotides match TRBD2. The CDR3 is 17 residues long. Germline CDR1 and CDR2: MDHEN and SYDVKM. CDR3 sequence: CVSSLRLTSGSGETQYF. The DNA of the CDR3 is TGTGTCAGCAGTTTAAGGTTGACTAGCGGGAGTGGAGAGACCCAGTACTTC.

As to this clonotype: At one boundary the junction diverges from the germline segment, which might be a read error. V gene TRBV11-2 combines with J gene TRBJ2-1; a weak D match, TRBD1 (5 bases). The CDR3 is made up of 17 amino acids. CDR1 SGHAT and CDR2 FQNNGV come from the germline V gene. The CDR3 nucleotides are TGTGCCAGCAGCTTAGAGACAGCCCAGAGCTCCTACAATGAGCAATTCTTT. It yields the protein CASSLETAQSSYNEQFF.

About this clonotype itself: A much larger clone differs from this one at a single base, so this may be a read error. This chain joins TRBV10-3 and TRBJ1-2; D remains ambiguous. Germline-derived CDR1 and CDR2 are ENHRY and SYGVKD. This CDR3 comprises 15 residues. Deletions cut 2 bases from V and 7 bases from J, with 17 bases between. This CDR3 is CAISEGTASNGGYTF. The CDR3 nucleotides read TGTGCCATCAGTGAGGGAACAGCCTCCAACGGTGGCTACACCTTC.

On this clonotype: The CDR3 does not close with the conserved phenylalanine or tryptophan, likely indicating a read error. The chain links TRBV11-2 to TRBJ2-1; D is unclear. The length of the CDR3 is 14 residues. Germline V gene lookup returns CDR1 SGHAT and CDR2 FQNNGV. V lost 3 bases, J lost 9 bases, and 15 bases lay in between. For the CDR3, the DNA is TGTGCCAGCAGCTTCAGGACGAGACACAGTGAGCAGTTCTCC. Translating it yields CASSFRTRHSEQFS.

With respect to this clonotype: At one boundary the junction diverges from the germline segment, which might be a read error. The chain uses TRBV11-2 and TRBJ2-1; maybe TRBD1 (6 bases). CDR1 is SGHAT and CDR2 is FQNNGV in the germline V gene. The CDR3 sequence is 14 residues long. The CDR3 DNA reads as TGTACCAGCAGCTTACAGGGTTCCTACAATGAAGAGTTCTTC. Its protein product is CTSSLQGSYNEEFF.

To note about this clonotype: Its ends do not fully match the called genes, so a read error is possible. This rearrangement joins TRBV12-3 or TRBV12-4 to TRBJ2-1; D unclear. The CDR3 contains 13 residues. The CDR3 here is CAGSLGGDNEQFF. In DNA form, the CDR3 reads TGTGCCGGCAGTTTAGGTGGGGATAATGAACAGTTCTTC.

With respect to this clonotype: Its ends do not fully match the called genes, so a read error is possible. V gene TRBV7-9 combines with J gene TRBJ2-1; no clear D. Per the germline V gene, CDR1 is SEHNR and CDR2 is FQNEAQ (reference sequence). The length of the CDR3 is 10 residues. The CDR3 DNA reads as TGTGCCAGCAGTAACAATGGGCAGTTCTTC. It specifies CASSNNGQFF.

This clonotype was seen many times. The chain joins TRBV6-5 to TRBJ1-1, with TRBD1 identical over 7 bases. V dropped 6 bases and J dropped 0; count of bases not matched to a gene: 4. CDR3 length: 14 amino acids. Germline CDR1 and CDR2: MNHEY and SVGAGI. CDR3 coding DNA: TGTGCCAGCAGGACCAGGGGGGTGAACACTGAAGCTTTCTTT. Translation gives CASRTRGVNTEAFF.

Of note for this clonotype: An end of the junction does not agree with germline; a read error may underlie this. The chain is built from TRBV4-2 and TRBJ2-2; D is perhaps TRBD2 (5 bases). Germline values: CDR1 LGHNA, CDR2 YNFKEQ. This CDR3 is 16 amino acids long. CDR3 coding DNA: TGTGCCAGCAGGCAAGACCTGAGGGCCAACACCCGGAAGCTGTTTTTT. This encodes CASRQDLRANTRKLFF.

In regard to this clonotype: This clone may be a read error of a much larger clone one base away. V is TRBV7-9 and J is TRBJ2-3; the D is unclear. This CDR3 is built from 12 residues. Germline assignment: CDR1 SEHNR and CDR2 FQNEAQ (reference sequence). DNA of the CDR3: TGTGCCAGCAGCCATACAACAGATATGCAGTATTTT. Translating gives CASSHTTDMQYF.